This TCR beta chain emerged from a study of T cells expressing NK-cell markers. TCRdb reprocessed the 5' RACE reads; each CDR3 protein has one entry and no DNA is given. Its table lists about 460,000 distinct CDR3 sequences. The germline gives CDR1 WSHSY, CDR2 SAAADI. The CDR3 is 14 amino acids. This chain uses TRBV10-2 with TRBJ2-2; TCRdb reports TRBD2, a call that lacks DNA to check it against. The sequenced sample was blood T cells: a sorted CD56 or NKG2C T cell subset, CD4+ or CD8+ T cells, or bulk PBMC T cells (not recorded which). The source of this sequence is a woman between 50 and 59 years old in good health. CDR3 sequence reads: CASKYAGGTGELFF.